The 30 T cell receptor beta chains reported below all come from one sample, sequenced in a study of T cell clonality in common variable immunodeficiency. TCRdb keeps only in-frame clones here, not all; method: immunoSEQ multiplex PCR. The counts give roughly 42,000 clones, none of them seen only once; roughly 2.1% is held by the top ten. What was sequenced was peripheral blood mononuclear cells. These receptors were collected from a person between 18 and 70 years old in good health.

This clone was detected many times. The DNA ends 3 residues before the CDR3 does, and the rest of the CDR3 is filled in from the germline J gene. This sequence joins TRBV10-3 and TRBJ1-1; D possibly corresponds to TRBD1 (5 bases). Per the germline V gene, CDR1 is ENHRY and CDR2 is SYGVKD. Trimming took off 10 bases at V and 5 bases at J, with 17 bases between the two ends. The CDR3 contains 13 residues. This CDR3 reads CATLSQGGTEAFF. The covered CDR3 bases are TGTGCCACCCTGAGTCAGGGAGGTACTGAA.

This clone was detected many times. Coverage ceases 3 residues before the CDR3 finishes, and the germline J gene fills in the end. V is TRBV7-3 and J is TRBJ1-1; D remains unclear. The germline CDR1 and CDR2 sequences are SGHTA and FQGTGA. There are 12 residues in the CDR3. CDR3 residues: CASSAENREAFF. The sequenced part of the CDR3 DNA is TGTGCCAGCAGCGCGGAGAACCGAGAG.

As to this clone: The junction does not match germline at one end; this may be a read error. The CDR3 is cut off 3 residues early in the read; its end comes from the germline J gene. The rearrangement links TRBV5-5 to TRBJ1-6, with D uncertain. Germline V gene lookup returns CDR1 SGHKS and CDR2 YYEKEE (reference sequence). The CDR3 is 13 residues long. Partial CDR3 DNA: TGTGCCAGCAGCTTGGAAAATAATTCGCCC. This translates into CASSLENNSP. The full CDR3 reads CASSLENNSPLHF.

This clone has at least ten counts. With the read ending 3 residues before the CDR3 end, the germline J gene is used to fill in that end. The V and J genes are TRBV2 and TRBJ2-7; D may be TRBD1 (6 bases). Between the trimmed V and J ends, which lost 7 bases and 3 bases, there was a span of 13 bases. Germline V gene lookup returns CDR1 SNHLY and CDR2 FYNNEI. This CDR3 region has 13 residues. Partial CDR3 DNA: TGTGCCAGCACTAGGGACACCGACTACGAG. Protein product: CASTRDTDYE. The whole CDR3 sequence is CASTRDTDYEQYF.

The sample holds many counts of this clone. From the germline J gene comes the end of the CDR3, since the read stops 3 residues before it. The J gene is TRBJ1-4, the V gene TRBV5-1, with D uncertain. V was pared by 0 bases and J by 8 bases, with 11 bases between. Germline V gene lookup returns CDR1 SGHRS and CDR2 YFSETQ. The CDR3 is 14 residues long. CDR3 residues: CASSLVGVSEKLFF. Incomplete CDR3 DNA: TGCGCCAGCAGCTTGGTCGGGGTGAGCGAAAAA.

The sample holds many counts of this clone. The read ends 3 residues shy of where the CDR3 ends; the end is completed using the germline J gene. V is TRBV18 and J is TRBJ1-1; D is undetermined. The CDR3 is made up of 13 amino acids. V lost 3 bases and J 3 bases, leaving 8 bases between the germline ends. Germline V gives CDR1 KGHSH, CDR2 LQKENI. This chain's CDR3 is CASSPPGYTEAFF. The CDR3 DNA, read in part, is TGTGCCAGCTCACCCCCGGGGTACACTGAA.

This clone was observed many times. The CDR3 goes on 3 residues after the read ends, and that part is filled in from the germline J gene. This chain joins TRBV20-1 and TRBJ2-3; either TRBD1 or TRBD2 may supply D (5 bases each). Germline CDR1 and CDR2: DFQATT and SNEGSKA (reference sequence). The CDR3 loop spans 16 amino acids. Between the trimmed V and J ends, which lost 0 bases and 1 base, there was a span of 14 bases. CDR3 DNA (partial): TGCAGTGCTAGAGATTTTCAGCGAGGGGGCACAGATACG. It translates to CSARDFQRGGTDT. The CDR3 in its entirety is CSARDFQRGGTDTQYF.

This clone turned up a few times. The sequenced fragment ends 3 residues before the CDR3 boundary, so the rest is inferred from the germline J gene. This chain joins TRBV18 and TRBJ1-5; 7 positions match TRBD1. Germline CDR1 and CDR2: KGHSH and LQKENI. The length of the CDR3 is 14 residues. The ends lost 3 bases at V and 4 bases at J; junction bases unmatched: 3. The CDR3 bases that were read are TGTGCCAGCTCACCGGGACAGACAAATCAGCCC. Its protein is CASSPGQTNQP. The whole CDR3 reads CASSPGQTNQPQHF.

This clone was seen ten or more times. The CDR3 is cut off 3 residues early in the read; its end comes from the germline J gene. This chain joins TRBV12-3 or TRBV12-4 and TRBJ2-7, with D tentatively TRBD2 (6 bases). CDR3 length: 15 amino acids. Deletions cut 1 base from V and 3 bases from J, with 13 bases between. This chain's CDR3 is CASSLGGVRHYEQYF. The covered CDR3 bases are TGTGCCAGCAGTTTAGGGGGGGTGCGGCACTACGAG.

This clone was detected ten times or more. The CDR3: CASSETGFEDYGYTF. The sequenced part of the CDR3 DNA is TGTGCCAGCAGCGAGACAGGGTTCGAGGACTATGGC. The chain combines TRBV9 with TRBJ1-2; 7 bases match TRBD1. Read sequence stops 3 residues before the CDR3 end, and the germline J gene provides the missing end. The V segment lost 3 bases and the J segment 3 bases; nucleotides outside the gene matches: 8. This CDR3 spans 15 amino acids. Germline-derived CDR1 and CDR2 are SGDLS and YYNGEE. The whole variable domain, remainder taken from reference TRBV9 and TRBJ1-2, is DSGVTQTPKHLITATGQRVTLRCSPRSGDLSVYWYQQSLDQGLQFLIQYYNGEERAKGNILERFSAQQFPDLHSELNLSSLELGDSALYFCASSETGFEDYGYTFGSGTRLTVV.

This clone has ten or more counts. The sequenced fragment ends 3 residues before the CDR3 boundary, so the rest is inferred from the germline J gene. V gene TRBV2 combines with J gene TRBJ1-3, with D tentatively TRBD1 (6 bases). V lost 3 bases and J 2 bases, leaving 11 bases between the germline ends. This CDR3 is 15 amino acids long. Germline V gives CDR1 SNHLY, CDR2 FYNNEI. The sequenced CDR3 bases are TGTGCCAGCAGTGACTTTACAGGGACTGGAAACACC. Translated: CASSDFTGTGNT. The full CDR3 is CASSDFTGTGNTIYF.

This clone occurred many times. The read finishes 3 residues shy of the CDR3 end, and the germline J gene is used to complete it. The rearrangement uses TRBV6-2 or TRBV6-3 and TRBJ2-1; 11 nucleotides align to TRBD2. The trim removed 6 bases at V and 8 bases at J, leaving 9 bases unmatched. The CDR3 contains 15 residues. Germline V gene lookup returns CDR1 MNHEY and CDR2 SVGEGT. The chain's CDR3 is CASRVSGGASHEQFF. The part of the CDR3 DNA that was read is TGTGCCAGCAGAGTTAGCGGGGGGGCCAGCCATGAG.

This clone appeared many times. The CDR3 is cut off 3 residues early in the read; its end comes from the germline J gene. This chain uses TRBV20-1 with TRBJ2-1, with a tentative D call TRBD1 (5 bases). The CDR3 is 13 amino acids. CDR1 is DFQATT and CDR2 is SNEGSKA in the germline V gene (reference sequence). Trimming shortened V by 6 bases and J by 5 bases, and 14 bases separated the two germline ends. CDR3 region: CSADGHLDNEQFF. The CDR3 bases that were read are TGCAGTGCCGATGGACACCTCGACAATGAG.

In its sample, this clone was seen many times. Sequencing ends 3 residues short of the CDR3 end; the germline J gene provides the rest. This sequence joins TRBV7-2 and TRBJ1-5, with D unresolved. This CDR3 is built from 15 residues. Germline lookup yields CDR1 SGHTA and CDR2 FQGNSA. V was shortened by 4 bases and J by 3 bases, with 13 bases between the two germline ends. The sequenced part of the CDR3 DNA is TGTGCCAGCAGCTCCGAGGTCCAGTTCAATCAGCCC. It codes for CASSSEVQFNQP. The full CDR3 protein is CASSSEVQFNQPQHF.

This clone was recorded many times. The sequenced CDR3 bases are TGTGCCAGCAGTGCTAGGGGCCCCAGCACAGATACG. Its protein is CASSARGPSTDT. The CDR3, in full, reads CASSARGPSTDTQYF. The chain combines TRBV2 with TRBJ2-3; weak D call: TRBD1 (5 bases). The read stops 3 residues short of the end of the CDR3; the missing end is completed from the germline J gene. Germline CDR1 is SNHLY and CDR2 is FYNNEI. The CDR3 totals 15 residues. Trimming took 4 bases from V and 0 from J, leaving 11 bases between them.

CDR3 sequence reads: CASSLDVGSYDYTF. Incomplete CDR3 DNA: TGCGCCAGCAGCTTGGACGTCGGTTCCTACGAC. The chain uses TRBV5-1 and TRBJ1-2; D is ambiguous. The read falls 3 residues short of the CDR3 end, and the missing part is taken from the germline J gene. The CDR3 contains 14 residues. Germline CDR1 SGHRS, CDR2 YFSETQ.

This clone has a handful of counts. CDR3 DNA (partial): TGTGCCAGCAGCGCTACCCAGGGACAGCGCGATACC. Residues: CASSATQGQRDT. The complete CDR3 reads CASSATQGQRDTYTF. The chain employs TRBV11-3 and TRBJ1-2; 7 bases fit TRBD1. The read comes to an end 3 residues before the CDR3 does, leaving the germline J gene to fill in the end. Germline-derived CDR1 and CDR2 are SGHNT and YENEEA. CDR3 length: 15 residues.

This clone has a count of ten or more. The CDR3 end falls 3 residues outside the read, so it is completed with the germline J gene. The rearrangement links TRBV7-9 to TRBJ1-2; 8 bases are shared with TRBD1. J gave up 6 bases and V 5 bases, and 2 bases lay outside the gene matches. The CDR3 runs to 12 residues. Germline V gene data show CDR1 as SEHNR and CDR2 as FQNEAQ (reference sequence). This CDR3 reads CASSPTGDGYTF. The DNA read from the CDR3 is TGTGCCAGCAGCCCGACAGGGGATGGC.

This clone was detected many times. The read ends 3 residues shy of where the CDR3 ends; the end is completed using the germline J gene. The chain couples TRBV2 to TRBJ2-1; the match to TRBD2 covers 10 bases. Germline lookup yields CDR1 SNHLY and CDR2 FYNNEI. CDR3 size: 15 residues. Trimming removed 5 bases from V and 3 bases from J; junction bases left unmatched: 4. The part of the CDR3 DNA that was read is TGTGCCAGCAGTCCGGGACTAGCGAGCTACAATGAG. Protein: CASSPGLASYNE. The entire CDR3 protein reads CASSPGLASYNEQFF.

There are many counts of this clone. Read data end 3 residues before the CDR3 end; the end is taken from the germline J gene. The chain employs TRBV19 and TRBJ1-5, with 8 positions matching TRBD1. J was trimmed by 6 bases and V by 3 bases; bases with no gene match: 4. In germline, CDR1 is LNHDA, CDR2 SQIVND (reference sequence). The CDR3 covers 14 residues. The sequenced CDR3 bases are TGTGCCAGTAGTATGGGGACAGGCCTTCAGCCC. This codes for CASSMGTGLQP. The whole CDR3 protein reads CASSMGTGLQPQHF.

In this sample, this clone turned up a few times. The read ends 3 residues early relative to the CDR3; the germline J gene fills the gap. J is TRBJ1-2 and V is TRBV6-1; no clear D. Germline CDR1 is MNHNS and CDR2 is SASEGT. The CDR3 is 15 amino acids. The CDR3 protein is CASSELGSTYNDYTF. Incomplete CDR3 DNA: TGTGCCAGCAGTGAGCTGGGTAGCACCTACAATGAC.

This clone was observed at least ten times. The observed sequence ends 3 residues before the CDR3 terminus, with the missing tail filled in from the germline J gene. The rearrangement uses TRBV3-1 (or the pseudogene TRBV3-2) and TRBJ2-5; 11 nucleotides align to TRBD2. V was clipped by 0 bases and J by 5 bases; unmatched bases: 14. The length of the CDR3 is 19 residues. Germline loops: CDR1 LGHDT, CDR2 YNNKEL (reference sequence). The CDR3 loop is CASSQEPFPTSGMGETQYF. Partial CDR3 DNA: TGTGCCAGCAGCCAAGAGCCCTTTCCGACTAGCGGGATGGGGGAGACC.

This clone was seen at least ten times. The read ends 3 residues early relative to the CDR3; the germline J gene fills the gap. This chain links TRBV6-1 with TRBJ1-2; D is undetermined. The CDR3 length is 13 residues. V was trimmed by 2 bases and J by 3 bases, leaving 7 bases between them. CDR1 and CDR2 (germline): MNHNS, SASEGT. The covered CDR3 bases are TGTGCCAGCAGTGAATCCCAGGACTATGGC. It yields the protein CASSESQDYG. In full, the CDR3 reads CASSESQDYGYTF.

This clone was detected many times. With the read ending 3 residues before the CDR3 end, the germline J gene is used to fill in that end. The chain links TRBV7-3 to TRBJ2-2; D gene uncertain. The germline V gene encodes CDR1 SGHTA and CDR2 FQGTGA. V was shortened by 0 bases and J by 1 base, with 3 bases between the two germline ends. This CDR3 has 14 amino acids. The sequenced part of the CDR3 DNA is TGTGCCAGCAGCTTAACGCGGAACACCGGGGAG. Residues: CASSLTRNTGE. The CDR3 in its entirety is CASSLTRNTGELFF.

This clone appeared many times. The CDR3 end falls 3 residues outside the read, so it is completed with the germline J gene. V and J are TRBV5-4 and TRBJ2-1; 7 bases agree with TRBD1. Trimming at V came to 0 bases and at J to 6 bases, leaving 6 bases not matched to a gene. CDR3 size: 15 residues. The germline CDR1 and CDR2 sequences are SGHNT and YYREEE (reference sequence). The CDR3 sequence: CASSLEQGIGNEQFF. The covered CDR3 bases are TGTGCCAGCAGCTTGGAACAGGGGATCGGCAATGAG.

In its sample, this clone was seen many times. The read is 3 residues too short to cover the CDR3 end, so that end is filled in from the germline J gene. The genes are TRBV29-1 and TRBJ2-1, with 8 positions matching TRBD1. Germline CDR1 and CDR2: SQVTM and ANQGSEA. The junction had 8 bases not matched to a gene; V was cut back by 6 bases and J by 7 bases. This CDR3 region has 13 residues. The part of the CDR3 DNA that was read is TGCAGCGTAGCAGGGACAGGTAAGAATGAG. This sequence encodes CSVAGTGKNE. From start to end, the CDR3 is CSVAGTGKNEQFF.

This clone has ten or more counts. Sequencing ends 3 residues short of the CDR3 end; the germline J gene provides the rest. This chain links TRBV6-2 or TRBV6-3 with TRBJ1-5; 12 bases fit TRBD1. Germline lookup yields CDR1 MNHEY and CDR2 SVGEGT. This CDR3 spans 14 amino acids. The trim removed 7 bases at V and 8 bases at J, leaving 6 bases unmatched. The DNA read from the CDR3 is TGTGCCAGCACCCCGGGACAGGGGGCTAAGCCC. Its protein product is CASTPGQGAKP. The entire CDR3 reads CASTPGQGAKPQHF.

In this sample, this clone turned up a few times. The read ends 3 residues early relative to the CDR3; the germline J gene fills the gap. V is TRBV11-1 and J is TRBJ2-4, with D possibly TRBD1 on 5 matching bases. Per the germline V gene, CDR1 is SGHAT and CDR2 is FQDESV (reference sequence). CDR3 length equals 13 residues. V was pared by 5 bases and J by 8 bases, with 13 bases between. The CDR3 sequence is CASSPRVSDIQYF. The CDR3 DNA, read in part, is TGTGCCAGCAGCCCCAGGGTCTCAGACATT.

This clone was detected many times. The read halts 3 residues ahead of the CDR3 end, with the missing end drawn from the germline J gene. The genes are TRBV5-1 and TRBJ2-3, with D possibly being TRBD2 (6 bases). Germline loops: CDR1 SGHRS, CDR2 YFSETQ. There are 16 residues in the CDR3. Partial CDR3 DNA: TGCGCCAGCAGCGGGGGGATGGGACCCACTTCGGGGACG. Translated: CASSGGMGPTSGT. The full CDR3 protein reads CASSGGMGPTSGTQYF.

This clone appeared many times. The CDR3 extends 3 residues past the end of the read, so its final part is completed from the germline J gene. The V call is TRBV6-1, the J call TRBJ1-1; D unresolved. This CDR3 has 14 amino acids. V shed 3 bases and J shed 4 bases, with 12 bases lying between them. Germline CDR1 is MNHNS and CDR2 is SASEGT. CDR3 protein: CASSDPRVGTEAFF. The CDR3 bases that were read are TGTGCCAGCAGTGACCCACGGGTAGGCACTGAA.